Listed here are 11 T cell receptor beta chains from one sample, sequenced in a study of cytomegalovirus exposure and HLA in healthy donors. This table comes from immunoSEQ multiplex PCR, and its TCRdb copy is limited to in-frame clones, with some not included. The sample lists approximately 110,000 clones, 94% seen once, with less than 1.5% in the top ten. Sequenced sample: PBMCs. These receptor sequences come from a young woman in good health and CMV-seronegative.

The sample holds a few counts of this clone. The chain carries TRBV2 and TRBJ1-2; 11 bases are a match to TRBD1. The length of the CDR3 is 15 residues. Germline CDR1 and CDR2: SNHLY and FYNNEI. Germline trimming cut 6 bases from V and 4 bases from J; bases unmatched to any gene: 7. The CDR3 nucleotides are TGTGCCAGCAGCGCTGGACAGGGGGCAGGCTATGGCTACACCTTC. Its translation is CASSAGQGAGYGYTF.

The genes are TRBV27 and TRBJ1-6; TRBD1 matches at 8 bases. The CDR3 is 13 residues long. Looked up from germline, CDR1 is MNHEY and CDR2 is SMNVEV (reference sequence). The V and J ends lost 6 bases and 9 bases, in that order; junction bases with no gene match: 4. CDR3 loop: CASSIRGLSPLHF. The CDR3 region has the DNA TGTGCCAGCAGCATCAGGGGGCTTTCACCCCTCCACTTT.

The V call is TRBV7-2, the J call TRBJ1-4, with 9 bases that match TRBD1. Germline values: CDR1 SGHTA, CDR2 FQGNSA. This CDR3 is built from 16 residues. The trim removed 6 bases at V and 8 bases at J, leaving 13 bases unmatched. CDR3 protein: CASSPGMGQGREKLFF. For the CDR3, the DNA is TGTGCCAGCAGTCCTGGGATGGGACAGGGACGGGAAAAACTGTTTTTT.

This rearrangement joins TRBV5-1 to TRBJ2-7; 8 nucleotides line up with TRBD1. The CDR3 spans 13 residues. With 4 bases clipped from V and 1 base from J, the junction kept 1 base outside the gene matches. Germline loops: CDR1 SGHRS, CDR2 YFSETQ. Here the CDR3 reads CASSTGGSYEQYF. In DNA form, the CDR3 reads TGCGCCAGCAGCACAGGGGGGTCCTACGAGCAGTACTTC.

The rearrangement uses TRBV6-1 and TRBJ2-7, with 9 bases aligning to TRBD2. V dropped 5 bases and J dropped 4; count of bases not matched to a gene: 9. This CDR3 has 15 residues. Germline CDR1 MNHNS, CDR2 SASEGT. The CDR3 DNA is TGTGCCAGCAGTCACCGACTAGCGGACCAATACGAGCAGTACTTC. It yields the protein CASSHRLADQYEQYF.

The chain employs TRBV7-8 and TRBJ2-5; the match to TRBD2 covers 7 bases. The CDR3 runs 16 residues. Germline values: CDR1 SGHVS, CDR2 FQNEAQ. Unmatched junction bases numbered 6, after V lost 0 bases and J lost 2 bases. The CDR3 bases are TGTGCCAGCAGCTTAGCGGGTAGCGGGTGGCAAGAGACCCAGTACTTC. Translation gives CASSLAGSGWQETQYF.

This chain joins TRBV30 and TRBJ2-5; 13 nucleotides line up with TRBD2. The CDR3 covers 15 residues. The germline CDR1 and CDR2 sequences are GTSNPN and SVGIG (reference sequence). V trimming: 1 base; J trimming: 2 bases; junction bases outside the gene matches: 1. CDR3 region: CAWSAGLAGQETQYF. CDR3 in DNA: TGTGCCTGGAGTGCGGGACTAGCGGGACAAGAGACCCAGTACTTC.

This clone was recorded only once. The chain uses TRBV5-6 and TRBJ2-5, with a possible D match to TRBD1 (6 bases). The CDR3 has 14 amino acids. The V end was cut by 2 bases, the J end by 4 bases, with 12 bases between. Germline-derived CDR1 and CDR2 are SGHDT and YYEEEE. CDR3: CASSLSGAGETQYF. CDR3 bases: TGTGCCAGCAGCTTATCAGGGGCGGGAGAGACCCAGTACTTC.

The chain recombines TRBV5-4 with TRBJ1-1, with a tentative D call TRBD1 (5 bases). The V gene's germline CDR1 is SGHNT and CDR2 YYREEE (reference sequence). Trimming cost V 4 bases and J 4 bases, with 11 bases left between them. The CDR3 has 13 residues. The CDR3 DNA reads TGTGCCAGCAGCCGGGGGAGTGGCACTGAAGCTTTCTTT. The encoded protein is CASSRGSGTEAFF. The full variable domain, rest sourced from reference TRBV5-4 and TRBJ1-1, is ETGVTQSPTHLIKTRGQQVTLRCSSQSGHNTVSWYQQALGQGPQFIFQYYREEENGRGNFPPRFSGLQFPNYSSELNVNALELDDSALYLCASSRGSGTEAFFGQGTRLTVV.

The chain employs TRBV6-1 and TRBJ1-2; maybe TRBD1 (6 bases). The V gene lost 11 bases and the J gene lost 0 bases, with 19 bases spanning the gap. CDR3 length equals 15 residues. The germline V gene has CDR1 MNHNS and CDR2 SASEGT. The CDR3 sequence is CAVQYYRAPNYGYTF. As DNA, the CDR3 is TGTGCCGTTCAGTACTACAGGGCCCCTAACTATGGCTACACCTTC.

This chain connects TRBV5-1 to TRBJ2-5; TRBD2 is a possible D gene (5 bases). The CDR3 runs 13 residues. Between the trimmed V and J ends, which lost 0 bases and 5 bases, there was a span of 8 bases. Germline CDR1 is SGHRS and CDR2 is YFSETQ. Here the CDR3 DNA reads TGCGCCAGCAGCTTGGGGTCGGGGGAGACCCAGTACTTC. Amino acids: CASSLGSGETQYF.